This record looks at one TCR beta chain sequence and its context. V lost 2 bases to trimming and J lost 4 bases, with 14 bases between them. The germline V gene encodes CDR1 MNHEY and CDR2 SVGEGT. The CDR3 is made up of 15 amino acids. These data originate in a study of blood T cell repertoires in COVID-19. For the study at large: Samples came from the United States, Italy and Spain, spanning acute and convalescent COVID-19. Sources were T cells, B-cell-depleted T cells, or PBMCs; the material itself was cDNA or gDNA.

Original processing methods: Researchers report that nucleated cell counts were estimated from reference gene primer amplification. Here immunoSEQ multiplex PCR was the method, and the copy in TCRdb shows in-frame clones only, minus some. The V and J calls and clone size come from that table; D and trimming were worked out from the DNA. The sample has 150,000 to 200,000 clones; about 89% are singletons. The V call is TRBV6-2 or TRBV6-3, the J call TRBJ1-2, with D hard to call. The clonotype was recovered from a man between 35 and 55 years old with active or convalescent COVID-19. Material for sequencing was peripheral blood. The CDR3 spells CASSYRGTIPYGYTF. The CDR3, as DNA: TGTGCCAGCAGTTACAGAGGCACAATTCCCTATGGCTACACCTTC.